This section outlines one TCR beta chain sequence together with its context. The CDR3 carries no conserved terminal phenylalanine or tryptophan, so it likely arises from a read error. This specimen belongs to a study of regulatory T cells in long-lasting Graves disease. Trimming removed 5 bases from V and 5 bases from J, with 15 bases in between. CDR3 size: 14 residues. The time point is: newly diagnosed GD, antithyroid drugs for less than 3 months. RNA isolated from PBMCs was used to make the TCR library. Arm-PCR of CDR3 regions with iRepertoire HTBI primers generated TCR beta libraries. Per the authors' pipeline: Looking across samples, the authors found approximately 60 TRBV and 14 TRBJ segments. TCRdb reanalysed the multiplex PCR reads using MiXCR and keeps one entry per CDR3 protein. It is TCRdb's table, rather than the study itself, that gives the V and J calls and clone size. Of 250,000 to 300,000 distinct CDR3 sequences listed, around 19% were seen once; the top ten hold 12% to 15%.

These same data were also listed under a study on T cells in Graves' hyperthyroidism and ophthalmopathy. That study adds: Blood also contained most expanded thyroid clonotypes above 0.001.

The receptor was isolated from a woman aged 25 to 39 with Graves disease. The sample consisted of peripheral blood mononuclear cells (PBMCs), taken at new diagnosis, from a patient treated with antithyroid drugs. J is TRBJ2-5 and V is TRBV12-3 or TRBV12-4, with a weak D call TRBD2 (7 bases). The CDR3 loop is CASSRLRGGETQYL. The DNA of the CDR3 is TGTGCCAGCAGTCGTCTGAGGGGGGGGGAGACCCAGTACCTC.